This is a list of T cell receptor beta chains from one sample in a study of beta chain features in type 1 diabetes. Sequenced by immunoSEQ multiplex PCR; TCRdb stores in-frame clones only, minus some. The sample has about 450,000 clones, about an eighth seen once. Specimen: naive CD4+ T cells from blood. These receptors came from a young woman in good health. The CDR3 runs from the conserved cysteine through the conserved F or W. D genes are given only for firm matches. Clone sizes are given selectively: once, few, many, or a class where the clone is expanded.

J gene	clone size	V gene	D gene	CDR3 protein	CDR3 DNA
TRBJ2-3	NA	TRBV29-1	NA	CSVRLRGGGTDTQYF	TGCAGCGTCAGACTCAGGGGAGGTGGCACAGATACGCAGTATTTT
TRBJ2-2	few	TRBV28	NA	CASSPRVANTGELFF	TGTGCCAGCAGCCCCCGGGTAGCGAACACCGGGGAGCTGTTTTTT
TRBJ2-1	few	TRBV27	NA	CASSINNEEFF	TGTGCCAGCAGTATCAATAACGAGGAGTTCTTC
TRBJ1-1	NA	TRBV29-1	TRBD1	CSVTMTGWGTEAFF	TGCAGCGTTACGATGACAGGGTGGGGGACTGAAGCTTTCTTT
TRBJ1-5	few	TRBV5-1	NA	CASSLNDQTPQHF	TGCGCCAGCAGCTTGAACGACCAAACCCCCCAGCATTTT
TRBJ1-4	few	TRBV15	TRBD1	CATRSLGWTGSNEKLFF	TGTGCCACCAGATCACTTGGATGGACAGGGAGTAATGAAAAACTGTTTTTT
TRBJ1-4	NA	TRBV7-9	TRBD1	CASSSGGTGSEKLFF	TGTGCCAGCAGTTCTGGGGGGACAGGGAGTGAAAAACTGTTTTTT
TRBJ2-7	few	TRBV7-6	TRBD1	CASSTRTVAEGGRLYEQYF	TGTGCCAGCAGCACCAGGACAGTCGCCGAAGGGGGCCGTCTCTACGAGCAGTACTTC
TRBJ2-7	NA	TRBV6-5	TRBD1	CASSFGQGHYEQYF	TGTGCCAGCAGTTTCGGACAGGGGCACTACGAGCAGTACTTC
TRBJ1-5	few	TRBV19	NA	CASSTSSPGRFSNQPQHF	TGTGCCAGTAGTACTTCCTCCCCCGGGCGGTTCTCCAATCAGCCCCAGCATTTT
TRBJ1-2	NA	TRBV30	NA	CACPGHSHSNYGYTF	TGTGCCTGTCCGGGCCACAGCCATTCTAACTATGGCTACACCTTC
TRBJ1-4	NA	TRBV30	NA	CAWRVGTKGEKLFF	TGTGCCTGGAGGGTAGGGACGAAGGGTGAAAAACTGTTTTTT
TRBJ2-5	NA	TRBV28	NA	CASSLGTIGTQYF	TGTGCCAGCAGTCTCGGGACGATTGGGACCCAGTACTTC
TRBJ2-5	few	TRBV29-1	NA	CSVEDLTQETQYF	TGCAGCGTTGAAGATCTGACCCAAGAGACCCAGTACTTC
TRBJ1-2	NA	TRBV28	NA	CASSPRTARYGYTF	TGTGCCAGCAGTCCTCGGACAGCGCGTTATGGCTACACCTTC
TRBJ2-7	NA	TRBV4-3	NA	CASSHRVGYEQYF	TGCGCCAGCAGCCACAGAGTGGGCTACGAGCAGTACTTC
TRBJ2-4	few	TRBV4-3	NA	CASSRQSRGAKNIQYF	TGCGCCAGCAGCAGACAGAGTCGGGGGGCCAAAAACATTCAGTACTTC
TRBJ2-3	NA	TRBV5-6	TRBD1	CASSSDRGRRADTQYF	TGTGCCAGCAGTTCAGACAGGGGGCGCAGGGCAGATACGCAGTATTTT
TRBJ2-3	NA	TRBV4-1	NA	CASSQAGTDTQYF	TGCGCCAGCAGCCAAGCGGGCACAGATACGCAGTATTTT
TRBJ2-1	NA	TRBV7-2	NA	CASSVGLNEQFF	TGTGCCAGCAGCGTTGGTCTCAATGAGCAGTTCTTC
TRBJ1-2	NA	TRBV7-9	NA	CASSLDLGGYGYTF	TGTGCCAGCAGCTTGGACCTCGGCGGCTATGGCTACACCTTC
TRBJ1-2	NA	TRBV5-6	NA	CASSPGGGFPYYGYTF	TGTGCCAGCAGCCCCGGAGGGGGATTTCCCTACTATGGCTACACCTTC
TRBJ1-5	few	TRBV7-2	NA	CASSLEARPLNQPQHF	TGTGCCAGCAGCTTAGAGGCCAGGCCCCTCAATCAGCCCCAGCATTTT
TRBJ2-3	few	TRBV5-4	NA	CASSLDSTTDTQYF	TGTGCCAGCAGCTTGGACAGTACCACAGATACGCAGTATTTT
TRBJ2-7	NA	TRBV18	TRBD1	CASSGVAGQASYEQYF	TGTGCCAGCTCCGGCGTGGCGGGACAGGCGTCCTACGAGCAGTACTTC
TRBJ1-3	NA	TRBV30	NA	CAWSPGSSRYSGNTIYF	TGTGCCTGGAGCCCAGGGTCCTCACGTTACTCTGGAAACACCATATATTTT
TRBJ2-5	NA	TRBV5-4	NA	CASSPGPGPQETQYF	TGTGCCAGCAGTCCAGGGCCGGGACCCCAAGAGACCCAGTACTTC
TRBJ2-7	NA	TRBV29-1	NA	CPRPGAGVSYEQYF	TGCCCACGCCCAGGGGCGGGGGTCTCCTACGAGCAGTACTTC
TRBJ2-7	NA	TRBV7-9	TRBD2	CASSRSGTSGMGEQYF	TGTGCCAGCAGCCGATCCGGGACTAGCGGGATGGGGGAGCAGTACTTC
TRBJ2-4	few	TRBV29-1	NA	CSVGDIGLAKNIQYF	TGCAGCGTGGGAGACATCGGACTAGCCAAAAACATTCAGTACTTC
TRBJ1-1	NA	TRBV2	NA	CASSPSVPPEAFF	TGTGCCAGCAGTCCTTCAGTACCCCCTGAAGCTTTCTTT
TRBJ2-4	NA	TRBV2	NA	CASSSQVTRTKNIQYF	TGTGCCAGCAGTTCTCAGGTGACGCGAACCAAAAACATTCAGTACTTC
TRBJ2-1	few	TRBV5-4	TRBD1	CASSTGTGAPYNEQFF	TGTGCCAGCAGCACCGGGACAGGGGCCCCATACAATGAGCAGTTCTTC
TRBJ2-5	few	TRBV7-9	NA	CASSLEVVGTQYF	TGTGCCAGCAGCTTAGAAGTTGTGGGGACCCAGTACTTC
TRBJ1-2	NA	TRBV20-1	NA	CSAIIYGYTF	TGCAGTGCTATTATTTATGGCTACACCTTC
TRBJ1-5	NA	TRBV2	NA	CASSAEGSQPQHF	TGTGCCAGCAGTGCAGAGGGCAGCCAGCCCCAGCATTTT